This TCR beta chain appears in the sequencing data of a study of T cell repertoires in cytomegalovirus infection. TCRdb re-analysed the reads in MiXCR, keeping a single row per CDR3 protein. The sample contains 200,000 to 250,000 distinct CDR3 sequences, roughly 23% of which appear only once. Germline V gives CDR1 SGHTA, CDR2 FQGTGA. The CDR3 has 15 amino acids. The ends were cut back, 5 bases at V and 4 bases at J, with 16 bases in the middle. The study, taken as a whole, reports: Predominance within the ex vivo response was attributable to HLA-C-restricted CMV-specific TCR beta clonotypes.

About this clonotype: Its antigen is not known.

The source material was CD8+ T cells from PBMCs. The chain is built from TRBV7-3 and TRBJ2-3; tentatively, D is TRBD1 or TRBD2 (5 bases each). This receptor was identified in a human donor in good health (CMV status not recorded). Some clones in this sample may be carry-over from other donors' samples. CDR3 in DNA: TGTGCCAGCAGCCTCGGGACCTCTTGGGCAGATACGCAGTATTTT. Protein product: CASSLGTSWADTQYF.